This TCR beta chain was identified during a study of blood T cell repertoires in COVID-19. Profiling relied on immunoSEQ multiplex PCR, and the TCRdb table lists in-frame clones only, not all of them. The table has 85,000 to 110,000 clones, roughly nine tenths seen once. J was trimmed by 5 bases and V by 8 bases; bases with no gene match: 6. CDR1 and CDR2 (germline): MNHEY, SMNVEV (reference sequence). The CDR3 sequence is 14 residues long. Sequencing was carried out using peripheral blood. This receptor was obtained from a woman in her sixties or seventies with acute or convalescent COVID-19. The rearrangement uses TRBV27 and TRBJ2-2; 9 bases match TRBD1. The CDR3 coding sequence is TGTGCCAGCGGAACCGGGACAGGGACCGGGGAGCTGTTTTTT. Residues: CASGTGTGTGELFF.